The 29 T cell receptor beta chains below were found in one sample sequenced in a study of shared clonotypes between healthy human individuals. TCRdb's table, derived via immunoSEQ multiplex PCR, lists solely in-frame clones and lacks some. The table records 2.3 million or so clones, more than 80% of them present only once. The specimen was naive CD4+ T cells from PBMCs. As for subset: CD45RA+ positively selected. The receptors here all came from a man between 18 and 29 years old in good health. Some clones in this sample may be carry-over from other donors' samples.

This clone was seen only a few times. Other DNA sequences in this sample translate to the same CDR3. The chain uses TRBV9 and TRBJ2-1, with 10 bases fitting TRBD2. Germline V gene data show CDR1 as SGDLS and CDR2 as YYNGEE. The CDR3 covers 15 residues. The V and J ends lost 0 bases and 3 bases, in that order; junction bases with no gene match: 0. CDR3 protein: CASSVGLAGYNEQFF. The DNA of the CDR3 is TGTGCCAGCAGCGTAGGACTAGCGGGCTACAATGAGCAGTTCTTC.

The chain carries TRBV30 and TRBJ2-3; TRBD2 is a possible D gene (7 bases). CDR3 length: 14 amino acids. V lost 8 bases to trimming and J lost 2 bases, with 17 bases between them. Germline V CDR1 and CDR2: GTSNPN, SVGIG (reference sequence). The CDR3 reads CARGAAGNTDTQYF. The CDR3 region has the DNA TGTGCCCGGGGGGCGGCCGGCAACACAGATACGCAGTATTTT.

This clone has more than one count but fewer than ten. V gene TRBV19 combines with J gene TRBJ1-5; D is possibly TRBD1 (6 bases). CDR3 length: 14 residues. The germline V gene encodes CDR1 LNHDA and CDR2 SQIVND (reference sequence). V lost 6 bases, J lost 7 bases, and 16 bases lay in between. Here the CDR3 reads CASRDSPLRQPQHF. DNA of the CDR3: TGTGCCAGTAGGGACAGTCCCCTAAGGCAGCCCCAGCATTTT.

V and J are TRBV18 and TRBJ1-1; D gene uncertain. V shed 3 bases and J shed 1 base, with 12 bases lying between them. CDR3 length: 15 residues. CDR1 and CDR2 (germline): KGHSH, LQKENI. The CDR3 coding sequence is TGTGCCAGCTCACCCTTAAGAACTGAGAACACTGAAGCTTTCTTT. Its protein product is CASSPLRTENTEAFF.

CDR3 loop: CASSESPQNYGYTF. CDR3 nucleotides: TGCGCCAGCAGTGAGTCCCCCCAGAACTATGGCTACACCTTC. The V gene is TRBV10-2, the J gene TRBJ1-2, with no clear D. The CDR3 has 14 amino acids. The germline CDR1 and CDR2 sequences are WSHSY and SAAADI. Deletions cut 0 bases from V and 2 bases from J, with 7 bases between.

This clone was detected only once. The chain uses TRBV6-1 and TRBJ1-1; no clear D gene. Germline-derived CDR1 and CDR2 are MNHNS and SASEGT. Trimming pared 6 bases from V and 0 bases from J, leaving 14 bases between. The length of the CDR3 is 15 residues. The CDR3 loop is CASSPSTAMNTEAFF. CDR3 nucleotide sequence: TGTGCCAGCAGCCCTAGTACTGCTATGAACACTGAAGCTTTCTTT.

The V and J genes are TRBV2 and TRBJ2-2, with TRBD2 matching over 9 bases. This CDR3 comprises 17 residues. Germline V gene data show CDR1 as SNHLY and CDR2 as FYNNEI. The trim removed 11 bases at V and 0 bases at J, leaving 13 bases unmatched. In nucleotides, the CDR3 is TGTGCCTACACCTTAACTAGCGGGCCTACGAACACCGGGGAGCTGTTTTTT. As protein: CAYTLTSGPTNTGELFF. Full variable domain (missing parts from reference TRBV2 and TRBJ2-2): EPEVTQTPSHQVTQMGQEVILRCVPISNHLYFYWYRQILGQKVEFLVSFYNNEISEKSEIFDDQFSVERPDGSNFTLKIRSTKLEDSAMYFCAYTLTSGPTNTGELFFGEGSRLTVL.

The chain links TRBV6-1 to TRBJ2-7; 7 bases are shared with TRBD1. The germline V gene has CDR1 MNHNS and CDR2 SASEGT. There are 13 residues in the CDR3. The J segment lost 3 bases and the V segment lost 5 bases, leaving 4 bases of the junction unmatched. Here the CDR3 reads CASSMTGFYEQYF. In nucleotides, the CDR3 is TGTGCCAGCAGTATGACAGGGTTCTACGAGCAGTACTTC.

This clone was recorded only once. The V and J genes are TRBV29-1 and TRBJ2-1; D not certain. This CDR3 comprises 11 residues. Germline CDR1 and CDR2: SQVTM and ANQGSEA. V was clipped by 5 bases and J by 9 bases, with 11 bases between them. Written as DNA, the CDR3 is TGCAGCGTTTCTTATTATAGTGAGCAGTTCTTC. Its translation is CSVSYYSEQFF.

This chain connects TRBV28 to TRBJ2-1, with D maybe TRBD1 (6 bases). Germline loops: CDR1 MDHEN, CDR2 SYDVKM. Trimming stripped 10 bases from V and 2 bases from J, with 18 bases between. The CDR3 contains 15 residues. CDR3 region: CATYTQGSPYNEQFF. The CDR3 DNA reads TGTGCCACCTATACACAGGGTAGCCCCTACAATGAGCAGTTCTTC.

The chain couples TRBV6-5 to TRBJ2-7; TRBD1 matches at 8 bases. Per the germline V gene, CDR1 is MNHEY and CDR2 is SVGAGI. V was clipped by 6 bases and J by 3 bases; unmatched bases: 10. The CDR3 consists of 15 residues. CDR3 amino acids: CASRRTGSAYYEQYF. For the CDR3, the DNA is TGTGCCAGCAGAAGGACAGGGTCCGCATACTACGAGCAGTACTTC.

The rearrangement uses TRBV5-1 and TRBJ2-7, with 7 nucleotides matching TRBD1. V gave up 5 bases and J gave up 6 bases; unmatched junction bases: 11. This CDR3 is built from 14 residues. CDR1 and CDR2 (germline): SGHRS, YFSETQ. The DNA for the CDR3 is TGCGCCAGCAGGGAAAACAGGGGCTTGAGCGAGCAGTACTTC. Its protein product is CASRENRGLSEQYF.

The chain couples TRBV30 to TRBJ1-3; D remains unclear. Germline CDR1 GTSNPN, CDR2 SVGIG (reference sequence). V was cut by 3 bases and J by 3 bases, with 6 bases left in between. The CDR3 is 12 residues long. The CDR3 DNA reads as TGTGCCTGGAGGGACGGTGGAAACACCATATATTTT. It codes for CAWRDGGNTIYF.

The CDR3: CASSQGGAGSYEQYF. The CDR3 bases are TGTGCCAGCAGCCAAGGGGGGGCGGGTTCCTACGAGCAGTACTTC. V and J are TRBV4-2 and TRBJ2-7; D possibly matches TRBD1 or TRBD2 (6 bases each). V lost 1 base and J 1 base, leaving 11 bases between the germline ends. CDR3 length equals 15 residues. Germline V gene sequence: CDR1 LGHNA, CDR2 YNFKEQ.

The chain uses TRBV7-2 and TRBJ2-3; 15 bases are shared with TRBD2. The germline V gene encodes CDR1 SGHTA and CDR2 FQGNSA. Trimming at V came to 3 bases and at J to 6 bases, leaving 10 bases not matched to a gene. CDR3 length: 18 residues. CDR3 in amino acids: CASSLPRTSGRERDTQYF. DNA for the CDR3: TGTGCCAGCAGCTTGCCACGGACTAGCGGGAGGGAAAGGGATACGCAGTATTTT.

The chain combines TRBV29-1 with TRBJ1-1; weak D call: TRBD1 (5 bases). The CDR3 is made up of 13 amino acids. Germline V gene data show CDR1 as SQVTM and CDR2 as ANQGSEA. Trimming pared 3 bases from V and 1 base from J, leaving 9 bases between. The CDR3 reads CSVDLGGNTEAFF. The CDR3 nucleotides read TGCAGCGTTGATCTGGGGGGGAACACTGAAGCTTTCTTT.

This rearrangement joins TRBV28 to TRBJ2-3; D perhaps matches TRBD2 (6 bases). The length of the CDR3 is 14 residues. Germline CDR1 reads MDHEN; CDR2 reads SYDVKM. The V end lost 7 bases, the J end lost 2 bases, and 13 bases lay between the germline ends. In nucleotides, the CDR3 is TGTGCCAGCATCTTTAGCGGAATCACAGATACGCAGTATTTT. Its protein product is CASIFSGITDTQYF.

As regards this clone: Within the sample, other DNA sequences also encode this same CDR3. The J gene is TRBJ2-1, the V gene TRBV5-1; D ambiguous. Trimming took off 0 bases at V and 9 bases at J, with 4 bases between the two ends. Germline loops: CDR1 SGHRS, CDR2 YFSETQ. CDR3 size: 11 residues. CDR3 coding DNA: TGCGCCAGCAGCTTGGCCGGTGAGCAGTTCTTC. This codes for CASSLAGEQFF.

This clone was seen once. The rearrangement joins TRBV7-6 to TRBJ2-7, with TRBD2 identical over 11 bases. The V segment lost 5 bases and the J segment 0 bases; nucleotides outside the gene matches: 9. Germline-derived CDR1 and CDR2 are SGHVS and FNYEAQ. The CDR3 loop spans 17 amino acids. The CDR3 DNA sequence: TGTGCCAGCAGCCCCTCAAGTAGCGGGAGGGCCTCCTACGAGCAGTACTTC. Residues: CASSPSSSGRASYEQYF.

This clone occurred once. The gene calls are TRBV7-2 and TRBJ2-1; D gene ambiguous. Germline CDR1 and CDR2: SGHTA and FQGNSA. CDR3 length: 11 residues. V was trimmed by 3 bases and J by 6 bases, leaving 3 bases between them. The CDR3 region is CASSFANEQFF. The CDR3 DNA follows: TGTGCCAGCAGCTTCGCCAATGAGCAGTTCTTC.

On this clone: Other nucleotide sequences from this sample produce the same CDR3. The chain recombines TRBV5-1 with TRBJ2-3; perhaps TRBD2 as D (6 bases). The CDR3 has 15 amino acids. Germline CDR1 is SGHRS and CDR2 is YFSETQ. V was clipped by 0 bases and J by 3 bases, with 11 bases between them. CDR3: CASSLEGGKTDTQYF. The DNA for the CDR3 is TGCGCCAGCAGCTTGGAGGGAGGAAAGACAGATACGCAGTATTTT.

This sequence joins TRBV9 and TRBJ2-3; D not resolved. The CDR3 is 15 residues long. The germline V gene encodes CDR1 SGDLS and CDR2 YYNGEE. Between the trimmed V and J ends, which lost 4 bases and 4 bases, there was a span of 16 bases. CDR3 DNA sequence: TGTGCCAGCAGCCTTAGAGACCATGAGGCAGATACGCAGTATTTT. Translated, it gives CASSLRDHEADTQYF.

This clone was observed a few times. DNA of the CDR3: TGTGCCAGCAGTCTTGTGCCCAGAGCCCAGCATTTT. The encoded protein is CASSLVPRAQHF. The genes are TRBV28 and TRBJ1-5; D unclear. The CDR3 loop spans 12 amino acids. The V and J ends lost 5 bases and 11 bases respectively, with 13 bases between them. CDR1 and CDR2 from the germline V gene are MDHEN and SYDVKM.

This clone was picked up one time. The CDR3 reads CASSLVIQRFVYEQYF. CDR3 coding DNA: TGTGCCAGCAGCTTAGTGATCCAGCGGTTCGTCTACGAGCAGTACTTC. The chain has TRBV7-2 and TRBJ2-7, with a tentative D call TRBD2 (5 bases). Trimming took 1 base from V and 3 from J, leaving 16 bases between them. CDR3 size: 16 residues. Germline-derived CDR1 and CDR2 are SGHTA and FQGNSA.

In the case of this clone: The same CDR3 arises from other DNA sequences in this sample as well. The chain joins TRBV20-1 to TRBJ2-1; unclear D gene. The CDR3 consists of 10 residues. Germline-derived CDR1 and CDR2 are DFQATT and SNEGSKA (reference sequence). Trimming took off 3 bases at V and 8 bases at J, with 5 bases between the two ends. The CDR3 bases are TGCAGTGCTAGCTTGGATGAGCAGTTCTTC. Encoded protein: CSASLDEQFF.

V is TRBV7-6 and J is TRBJ2-1, with 9 bases identical to TRBD1. The CDR3 is made up of 14 amino acids. The germline V gene has CDR1 SGHVS and CDR2 FNYEAQ. V lost 6 bases to trimming and J lost 7 bases; unmatched junction nucleotides: 7. CDR3 region: CASRPGTGSNEQFF. The CDR3 nucleotides are TGTGCCAGCAGACCCGGGACAGGGTCTAATGAGCAGTTCTTC.

The chain joins TRBV27 to TRBJ2-7; the D call may be TRBD1 or TRBD2 (5 bases each). Germline lookup yields CDR1 MNHEY and CDR2 SMNVEV (reference sequence). Trimming shortened V by 3 bases and J by 2 bases, and 11 bases separated the two germline ends. CDR3 length equals 14 residues. The CDR3 reads CASSLWGFPYEQYF. CDR3 nucleotides: TGTGCCAGCAGTTTGTGGGGGTTCCCCTACGAGCAGTACTTC.

The rearrangement uses TRBV21-1 and TRBJ2-1. TRBV21-1 is tagged as a pseudogene. The CDR3 spans 12 residues. CDR3: CASGVPYNEQFF. In DNA form, the CDR3 reads TGTGCCAGCGGGGTACCCTACAATGAGCAGTTCTTC.

The rearrangement joins TRBV6-5 to TRBJ2-3; perhaps D is TRBD1 or TRBD2 (5 bases each). Trimming cost V 6 bases and J 2 bases, with 12 bases left between them. The CDR3 runs to 14 residues. Germline CDR1 MNHEY, CDR2 SVGAGI. CDR3 sequence (DNA): TGTGCCAGCAGCTCCGGGGCCCTCACAGATACGCAGTATTTT. Its protein is CASSSGALTDTQYF.